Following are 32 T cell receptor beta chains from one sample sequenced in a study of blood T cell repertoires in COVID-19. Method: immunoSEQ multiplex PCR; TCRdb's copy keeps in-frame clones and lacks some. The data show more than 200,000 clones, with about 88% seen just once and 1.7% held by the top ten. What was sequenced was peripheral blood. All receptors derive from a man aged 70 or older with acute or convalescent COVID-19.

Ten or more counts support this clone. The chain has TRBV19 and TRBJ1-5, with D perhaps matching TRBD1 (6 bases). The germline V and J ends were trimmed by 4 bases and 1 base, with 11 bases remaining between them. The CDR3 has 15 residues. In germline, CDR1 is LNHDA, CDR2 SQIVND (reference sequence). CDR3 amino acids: CASSRTALSNQPQHF. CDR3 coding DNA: TGTGCCAGTAGTAGGACAGCATTGAGCAATCAGCCCCAGCATTTT.

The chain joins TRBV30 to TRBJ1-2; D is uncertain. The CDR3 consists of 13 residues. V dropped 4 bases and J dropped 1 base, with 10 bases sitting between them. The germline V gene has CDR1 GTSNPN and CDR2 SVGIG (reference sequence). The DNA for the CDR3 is TGTGCCTGGATCCCGACAATTAACTATGGCTACACCTTC. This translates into CAWIPTINYGYTF. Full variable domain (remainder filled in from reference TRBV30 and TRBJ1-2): SQTIHQWPATLVQPVGSPLSLECTVEGTSNPNLYWYRQAAGRGLQLLFYSVGIGQISSEVPQNLSASRPQDRQFILSSKKLLLSDSGFYLCAWIPTINYGYTFGSGTRLTVV.

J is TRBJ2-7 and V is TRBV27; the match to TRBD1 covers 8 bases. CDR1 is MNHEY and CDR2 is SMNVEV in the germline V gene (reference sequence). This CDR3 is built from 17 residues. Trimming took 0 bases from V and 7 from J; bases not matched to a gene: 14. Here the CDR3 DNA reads TGTGCCAGCAGTTTATCGGGGACAGGCGGTTTGACGCTAGAGCAGTACTTC. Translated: CASSLSGTGGLTLEQYF.

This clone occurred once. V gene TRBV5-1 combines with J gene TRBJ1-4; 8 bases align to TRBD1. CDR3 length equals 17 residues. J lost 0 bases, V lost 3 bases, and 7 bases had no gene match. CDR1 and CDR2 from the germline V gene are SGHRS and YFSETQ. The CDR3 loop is CASSWGGQAATNEKLFF. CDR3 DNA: TGCGCCAGCAGCTGGGGGGGACAGGCTGCAACTAATGAAAAACTGTTTTTT.

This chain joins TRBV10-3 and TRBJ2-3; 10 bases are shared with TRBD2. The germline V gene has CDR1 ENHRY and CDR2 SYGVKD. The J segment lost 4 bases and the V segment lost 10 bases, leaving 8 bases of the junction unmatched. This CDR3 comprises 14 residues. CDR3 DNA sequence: TGTGCCACCGTAGCGGGAGGAGGGTCAGATACGCAGTATTTT. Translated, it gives CATVAGGGSDTQYF.

The CDR3 loop is CASSLRGEYGYTF. DNA of the CDR3: TGTGCCAGCAGTTTACGCGGGGAATACGGCTACACCTTC. The chain couples TRBV27 to TRBJ1-2, with D hard to call. Trimming removed 2 bases from V and 8 bases from J, with 12 bases in between. This CDR3 region has 13 residues. The germline V gene encodes CDR1 MNHEY and CDR2 SMNVEV (reference sequence).

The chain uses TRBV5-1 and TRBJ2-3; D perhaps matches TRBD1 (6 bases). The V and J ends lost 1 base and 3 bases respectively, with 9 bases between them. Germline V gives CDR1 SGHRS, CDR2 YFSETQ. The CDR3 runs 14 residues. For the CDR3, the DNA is TGCGCCAGCAGCTTGACTAGGGGGACAGATACGCAGTATTTT. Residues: CASSLTRGTDTQYF.

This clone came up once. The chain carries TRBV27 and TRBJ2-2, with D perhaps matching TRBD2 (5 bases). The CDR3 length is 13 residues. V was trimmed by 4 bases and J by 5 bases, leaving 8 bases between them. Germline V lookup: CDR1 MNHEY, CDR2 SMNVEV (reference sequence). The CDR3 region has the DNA TGTGCCAGCAGTTCTAGCCCTACCGGGGAGCTGTTTTTT. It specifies CASSSSPTGELFF.

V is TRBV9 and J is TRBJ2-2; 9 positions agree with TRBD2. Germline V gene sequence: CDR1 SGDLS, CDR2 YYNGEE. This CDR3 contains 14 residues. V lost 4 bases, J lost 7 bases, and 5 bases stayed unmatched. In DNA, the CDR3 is TGTGCCAGCAGCTCACGCGGGAGGGTCGGGGAGCTGTTTTTT. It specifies CASSSRGRVGELFF.

The CDR3 reads CASSPPLKQRETQYF. As DNA, the CDR3 is TGTGCCAGCAGCCCGCCACTCAAGCAGAGGGAGACCCAGTACTTC. This chain links TRBV7-9 with TRBJ2-5; no clear D gene. The CDR3 sequence is 15 residues long. Germline V gene data show CDR1 as SEHNR and CDR2 as FQNEAQ (reference sequence). Trimming cost V 5 bases and J 5 bases, with 18 bases left between them.

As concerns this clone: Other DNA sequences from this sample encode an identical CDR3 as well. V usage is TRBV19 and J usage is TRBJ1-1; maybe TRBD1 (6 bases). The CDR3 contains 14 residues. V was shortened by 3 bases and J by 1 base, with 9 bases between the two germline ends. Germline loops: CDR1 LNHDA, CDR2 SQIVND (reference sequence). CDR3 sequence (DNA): TGTGCCAGTAGTATCGCAGGGGCGAACACTGAAGCTTTCTTT. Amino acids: CASSIAGANTEAFF.

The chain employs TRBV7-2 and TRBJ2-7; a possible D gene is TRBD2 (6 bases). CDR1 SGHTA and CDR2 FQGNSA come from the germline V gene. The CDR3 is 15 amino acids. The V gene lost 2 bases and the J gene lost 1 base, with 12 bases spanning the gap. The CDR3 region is CASSLMAGSSYEQYF. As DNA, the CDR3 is TGTGCCAGCAGCTTAATGGCGGGAAGTTCCTACGAGCAGTACTTC.

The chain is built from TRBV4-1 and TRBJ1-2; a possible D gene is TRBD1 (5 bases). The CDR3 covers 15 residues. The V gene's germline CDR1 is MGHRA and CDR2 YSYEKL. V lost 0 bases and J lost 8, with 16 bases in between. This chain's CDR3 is CASSQDRTLVGGYTF. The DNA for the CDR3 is TGCGCCAGCAGCCAAGATCGGACACTCGTGGGAGGCTACACCTTC.

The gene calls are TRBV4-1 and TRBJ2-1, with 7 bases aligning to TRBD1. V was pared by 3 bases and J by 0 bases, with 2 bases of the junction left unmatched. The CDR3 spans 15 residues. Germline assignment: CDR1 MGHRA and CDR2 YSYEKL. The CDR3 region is CASSQNRGSYNEQFF. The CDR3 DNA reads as TGCGCCAGCAGCCAGAACAGGGGCTCCTACAATGAGCAGTTCTTC.

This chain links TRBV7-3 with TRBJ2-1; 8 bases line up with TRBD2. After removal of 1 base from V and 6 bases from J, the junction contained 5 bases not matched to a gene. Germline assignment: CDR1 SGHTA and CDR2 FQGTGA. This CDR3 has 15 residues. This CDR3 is CASSLKSGSGNEQFF. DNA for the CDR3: TGTGCCAGCAGCTTAAAAAGCGGGAGCGGCAATGAGCAGTTCTTC.

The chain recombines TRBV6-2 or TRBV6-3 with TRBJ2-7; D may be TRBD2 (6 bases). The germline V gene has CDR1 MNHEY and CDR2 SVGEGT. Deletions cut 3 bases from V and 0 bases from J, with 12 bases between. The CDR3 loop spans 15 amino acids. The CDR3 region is CASSYQRAGSYEQYF. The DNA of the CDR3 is TGTGCCAGCAGTTATCAGCGGGCCGGCTCCTACGAGCAGTACTTC.

The CDR3 region is CSVSTGQRQPQHF. CDR3 DNA sequence: TGCAGCGTATCGACAGGGCAAAGGCAGCCCCAGCATTTT. V is TRBV29-1 and J is TRBJ1-5; 7 bases fit TRBD1. CDR3 length: 13 residues. Unmatched junction bases numbered 9, after V lost 6 bases and J lost 7 bases. CDR1 is SQVTM, CDR2 ANQGSEA, per germline.

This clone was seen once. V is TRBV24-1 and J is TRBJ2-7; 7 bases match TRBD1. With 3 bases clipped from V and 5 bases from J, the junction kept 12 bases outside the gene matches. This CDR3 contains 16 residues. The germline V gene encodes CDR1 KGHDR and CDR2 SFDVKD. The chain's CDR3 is CATSDTSAQGGHEQYF. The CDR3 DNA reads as TGTGCCACCAGTGATACATCCGCCCAAGGGGGCCACGAGCAGTACTTC.

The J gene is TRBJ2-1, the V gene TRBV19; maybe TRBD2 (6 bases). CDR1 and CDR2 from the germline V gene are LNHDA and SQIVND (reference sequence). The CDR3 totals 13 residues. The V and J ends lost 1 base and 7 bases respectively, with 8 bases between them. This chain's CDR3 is CASSIAEGNEQFF. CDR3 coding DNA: TGTGCCAGTAGTATAGCGGAGGGGAATGAGCAGTTCTTC.

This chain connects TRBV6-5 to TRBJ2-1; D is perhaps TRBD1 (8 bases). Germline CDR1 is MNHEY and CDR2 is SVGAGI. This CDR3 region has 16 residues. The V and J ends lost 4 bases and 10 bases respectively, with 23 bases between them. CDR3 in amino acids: CASSSPRGPGGGEQFF. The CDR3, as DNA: TGTGCCAGCAGTTCGCCCAGGGGGCCGGGGGGTGGAGAGCAGTTCTTC.

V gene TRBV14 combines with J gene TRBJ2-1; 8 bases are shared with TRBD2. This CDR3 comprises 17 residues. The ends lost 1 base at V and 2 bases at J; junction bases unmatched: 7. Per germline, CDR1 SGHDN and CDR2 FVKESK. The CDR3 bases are TGTGCCAGCAGCCAAGTTTTTGGGCGGGAGGCCTACAATGAGCAGTTCTTC. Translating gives CASSQVFGREAYNEQFF.

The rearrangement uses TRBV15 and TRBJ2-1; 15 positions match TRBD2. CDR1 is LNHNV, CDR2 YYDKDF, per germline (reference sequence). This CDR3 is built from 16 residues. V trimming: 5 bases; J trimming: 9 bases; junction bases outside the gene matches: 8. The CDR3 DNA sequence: TGTGCCACCAGCCCCCGCGGGACTAGCGGGAGGAGTGAGCAGTTCTTC. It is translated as CATSPRGTSGRSEQFF.

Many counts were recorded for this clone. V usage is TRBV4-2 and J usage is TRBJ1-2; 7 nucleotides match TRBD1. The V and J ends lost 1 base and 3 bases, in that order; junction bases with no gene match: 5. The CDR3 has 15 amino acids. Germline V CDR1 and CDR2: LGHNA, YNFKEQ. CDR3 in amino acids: CASSQVGTEDYGYTF. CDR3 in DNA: TGTGCCAGCAGCCAAGTCGGGACAGAGGACTATGGCTACACCTTC.

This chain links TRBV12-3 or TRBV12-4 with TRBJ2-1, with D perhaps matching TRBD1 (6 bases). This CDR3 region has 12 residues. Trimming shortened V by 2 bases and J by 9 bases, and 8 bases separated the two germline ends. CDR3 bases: TGTGCCAGCAGTTTAAGGGGGTTTGAGCAGTTCTTC. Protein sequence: CASSLRGFEQFF.

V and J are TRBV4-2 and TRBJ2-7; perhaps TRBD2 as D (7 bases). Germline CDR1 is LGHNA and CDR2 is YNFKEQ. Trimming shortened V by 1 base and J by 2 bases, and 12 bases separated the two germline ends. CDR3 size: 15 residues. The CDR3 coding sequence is TGTGCCAGCAGCCAAGCAGCGGGACAAACCTACGAGCAGTACTTC. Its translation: CASSQAAGQTYEQYF.

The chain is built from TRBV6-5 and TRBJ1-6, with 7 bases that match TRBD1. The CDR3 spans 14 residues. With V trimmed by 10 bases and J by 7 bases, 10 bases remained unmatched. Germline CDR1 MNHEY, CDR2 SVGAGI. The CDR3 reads CATQPGTVNSPLHF. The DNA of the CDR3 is TGTGCCACCCAGCCCGGGACAGTCAATTCACCCCTCCACTTT.

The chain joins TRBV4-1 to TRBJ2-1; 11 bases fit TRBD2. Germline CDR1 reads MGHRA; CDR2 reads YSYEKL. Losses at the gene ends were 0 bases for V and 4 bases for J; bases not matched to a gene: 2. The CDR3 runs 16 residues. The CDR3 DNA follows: TGCGCCAGCAGCCAAGAAACTAGCGGGAGTTACAATGAGCAGTTCTTC. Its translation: CASSQETSGSYNEQFF.

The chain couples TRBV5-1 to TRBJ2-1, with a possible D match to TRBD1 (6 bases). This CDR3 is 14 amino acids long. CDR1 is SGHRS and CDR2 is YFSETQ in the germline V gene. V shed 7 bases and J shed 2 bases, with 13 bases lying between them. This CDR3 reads CASGRDNTYNEQFF. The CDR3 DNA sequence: TGCGCCAGCGGCCGGGACAACACCTACAATGAGCAGTTCTTC.

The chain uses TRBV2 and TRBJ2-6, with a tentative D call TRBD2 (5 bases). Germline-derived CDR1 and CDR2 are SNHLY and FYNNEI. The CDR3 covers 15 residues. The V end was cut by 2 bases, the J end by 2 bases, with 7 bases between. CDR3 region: CASSENGAGANVLTF. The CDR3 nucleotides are TGTGCCAGCAGTGAAAACGGGGCTGGGGCCAACGTCCTGACTTTC.

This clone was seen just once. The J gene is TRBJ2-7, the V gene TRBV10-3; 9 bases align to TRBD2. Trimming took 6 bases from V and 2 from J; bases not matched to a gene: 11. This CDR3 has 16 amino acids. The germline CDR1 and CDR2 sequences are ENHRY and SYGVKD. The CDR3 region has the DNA TGTGCCATCAGCACCGGAGCTAGCGGGGAAGCCTACGAGCAGTACTTC. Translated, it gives CAISTGASGEAYEQYF.

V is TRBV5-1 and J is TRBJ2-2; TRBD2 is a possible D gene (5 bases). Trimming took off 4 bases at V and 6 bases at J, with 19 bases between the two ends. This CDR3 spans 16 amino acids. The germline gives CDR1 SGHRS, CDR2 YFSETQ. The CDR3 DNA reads TGCGCCAGCAGCGGGAGTATGCAGGTTTCGTCCGGGGAGCTGTTTTTT. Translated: CASSGSMQVSSGELFF.

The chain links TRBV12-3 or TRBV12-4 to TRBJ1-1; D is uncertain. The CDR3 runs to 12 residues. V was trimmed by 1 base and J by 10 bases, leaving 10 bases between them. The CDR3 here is CASSLEQLRAFF. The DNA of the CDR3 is TGTGCCAGCAGTTTAGAACAGTTGAGAGCTTTCTTT.